This is a list of T cell receptor beta chains from one sample in a study of blood T cell repertoires in COVID-19. The assay was immunoSEQ multiplex PCR, and TCRdb's table has in-frame clones only and misses some. In the table there are approximately 180,000 clones, around 89% of which are singletons. The sample taken for sequencing was peripheral blood. Receptors originate from a human donor in a cohort sampled during active COVID-19. CDR3s include the opening cysteine and the closing phenylalanine or tryptophan. The D gene is left open where the match is weak. A clone size is listed for some rows: how often the clone was seen (once, few, many), or a class if it is expanded.

clone size	D gene	V gene	J gene	CDR3 protein	CDR3 DNA
.	.	TRBV4-3	TRBJ2-7	CASSQVGLPEQYF	TGCGCCAGCAGCCAAGTTGGACTACCCGAGCAGTACTTC
once	TRBD1	TRBV10-2	TRBJ1-3	CASSQQGGQKAGNTIYF	TGCGCCAGCAGTCAACAGGGGGGACAGAAGGCTGGAAACACCATATATTTT
.	.	TRBV28	TRBJ2-7	CASRPRQGGEQYF	TGTGCCAGCAGACCAAGACAGGGAGGCGAGCAGTACTTC
once	TRBD2	TRBV4-3	TRBJ2-1	CASSQDQSSGTHNEQFF	TGCGCCAGCAGCCAAGATCAGTCTAGCGGGACCCACAATGAGCAGTTCTTC
.	.	TRBV19	TRBJ1-1	CASSIGWNTEAFF	TGTGCCAGTAGTATCGGGTGGAACACTGAAGCTTTCTTT
.	TRBD2	TRBV7-9	TRBJ2-1	CASSSIAGATYNEQFF	TGTGCCAGCAGCTCAATAGCGGGGGCGACCTACAATGAGCAGTTCTTC
.	TRBD1	TRBV28	TRBJ2-7	CASRVRVTGGDEQYF	TGTGCCAGCAGGGTTCGGGTGACAGGGGGGGACGAGCAGTACTTC
.	TRBD1	TRBV2	TRBJ2-1	CASSDGDRSYNEQFF	TGTGCCAGCAGTGATGGGGACAGATCCTACAATGAGCAGTTCTTC
.	TRBD2	TRBV5-1	TRBJ2-1	CASSLIAGLYNEQFF	TGCGCCAGCAGCTTGATAGCGGGGCTTTACAATGAGCAGTTCTTC
few	.	TRBV19	TRBJ2-1	CASSAAQYNEQFF	TGTGCCAGTAGTGCCGCTCAGTACAATGAGCAGTTCTTC
.	.	TRBV7-2	TRBJ2-7	CASSLEQGYEQYF	TGTGCCAGCAGCTTAGAACAGGGTTACGAGCAGTACTTC
once	.	TRBV7-2	TRBJ2-5	CASSVGTWEETQYF	TGTGCCAGCAGCGTCGGGACTTGGGAAGAGACCCAGTACTTC
.	TRBD1	TRBV5-1	TRBJ2-7	CASSLGTGGFYEQYF	TGCGCCAGCAGCTTAGGGACAGGGGGCTTCTACGAGCAGTACTTC
.	TRBD1	TRBV10-3	TRBJ1-2	CAISRGQGDGYTF	TGTGCCATCAGTCGCGGACAGGGGGATGGCTACACCTTC
.	.	TRBV11-2	TRBJ1-2	CASSLTPVPESRSNYGYTF	TGTGCCAGCAGCTTAACCCCCGTCCCGGAGTCCCGAAGCAACTATGGCTACACCTTC
.	TRBD1	TRBV29-1	TRBJ1-1	CSVPLRGRNTEAFF	TGCAGCGTTCCTTTAAGGGGGCGGAACACTGAAGCTTTCTTT
.	TRBD2	TRBV19	TRBJ2-3	CASSIPTSGRAGDTQYF	TGTGCCAGTAGTATACCGACTAGCGGGAGGGCCGGAGATACGCAGTATTTT
many	TRBD1	TRBV16	TRBJ1-1	CASSQGQGAAEAFF	TGTGCCAGCAGCCAAGGACAGGGGGCCGCTGAAGCTTTCTTT
.	TRBD2	TRBV6-5	TRBJ2-5	CASSYSAAGGQETQYF	TGTGCCAGCAGTTACTCGGCTGCGGGGGGCCAAGAGACCCAGTACTTC
.	TRBD2	TRBV7-6	TRBJ2-5	CASSLASGRFSETQYF	TGTGCCAGCAGCTTAGCTAGCGGGAGGTTCTCGGAGACCCAGTACTTC
.	TRBD2	TRBV7-2	TRBJ2-3	CASSLAGTSGRVRTDTQYF	TGTGCCAGCAGCTTAGCCGGGACTAGCGGGAGGGTCCGCACAGATACGCAGTATTTT
.	.	TRBV7-2	TRBJ2-5	CASSSRGYQETQYF	TGTGCCAGCAGCTCAAGGGGGTACCAAGAGACCCAGTACTTC
.	TRBD1	TRBV11-2	TRBJ1-5	CASSLGSGGNQPQHF	TGTGCCAGCAGCCTGGGATCAGGGGGAAATCAGCCCCAGCATTTT
.	TRBD2	TRBV28	TRBJ2-4	CASSDREGRNIQYF	TGTGCCAGCAGTGACCGGGAGGGAAGGAACATTCAGTACTTC
.	.	TRBV2	TRBJ1-1	CASSEQGWTEAFF	TGTGCCAGCAGTGAACAGGGTTGGACTGAAGCTTTCTTT
.	TRBD1	TRBV7-6	TRBJ1-1	CASSLTTGGPEAFF	TGTGCCAGCAGCTTAACGACAGGGGGTCCTGAAGCTTTCTTT
.	TRBD2	TRBV5-1	TRBJ2-1	CASSLNGGVSYNEQFF	TGCGCCAGCAGCTTAAACGGGGGGGTGTCCTACAATGAGCAGTTCTTC
.	TRBD1	TRBV11-2	TRBJ2-5	CASSQNRDRKTQYF	TGTGCCAGCAGCCAAAACCGGGACAGGAAGACCCAGTACTTC
once	TRBD1	TRBV6-6	TRBJ2-1	CASSYLTGGSYNEQFF	TGTGCCAGCAGTTATTTGACAGGGGGCTCCTACAATGAGCAGTTCTTC
.	.	TRBV5-8	TRBJ2-7	CASSLSRGSYEQYF	TGTGCCAGCAGCTTGTCACGGGGATCCTACGAGCAGTACTTC
.	.	TRBV5-6	TRBJ1-6	CASSLPRQRNSPLHF	TGTGCCAGCAGCTTGCCGCGGCAGAGGAATTCACCCCTCCACTTT
.	.	TRBV15	TRBJ2-7	CATSRDFRQNYEQYF	TGTGCCACCAGCAGAGATTTTCGACAGAACTACGAGCAGTACTTC
.	TRBD1	TRBV6-2/TRBV6-3	TRBJ1-6	CASSSIAGTGGSPLHF	TGTGCCAGCAGTTCCATCGCCGGGACAGGTGGTTCACCCCTCCACTTT
.	.	TRBV4-1	TRBJ1-6	CASSSTRDKNSPLHF	TGCGCCAGCAGCTCGACCCGGGACAAAAATTCACCCCTCCACTTT
once	.	TRBV12-5	TRBJ1-2	CASGPIGGTLYGYTF	TGTGCTAGTGGCCCCATAGGAGGGACCCTCTATGGCTACACCTTC
.	.	TRBV28	TRBJ1-5	CASSSLQGGGNQPQHF	TGTGCCAGCAGTTCCCTACAGGGTGGGGGCAATCAGCCCCAGCATTTT
.	.	TRBV2	TRBJ1-6	CASRGSGYNSPLHF	TGTGCCAGCAGGGGTTCGGGGTATAATTCACCCCTCCACTTT
.	TRBD1	TRBV11-2	TRBJ2-2	CASSLTGGPGELFF	TGTGCCAGCAGCTTGACAGGGGGTCCCGGGGAGCTGTTTTTT